This TCR beta chain comes out of a study of CD8 T cells in ankylosing spondylitis. Study-level findings and limits: One TCR beta motif, made up of roughly eight highly homologous variants, appeared characteristic of ankylosing spondylitis blood. The authors reported significant enrichment of disease-linked clones in matched ankylosing spondylitis synovial fluid.

Molecular-barcoded quantitative 5'-RACE produced these TCR beta libraries. MiXCR, run by TCRdb on the 5' RACE reads, gives a single entry per CDR3 protein. This table holds approximately 250,000 distinct CDR3 sequences, more than 20% found once. As concerns this clonotype: Its cognate antigen is unknown.

Sequencing was done on a sample of blood, either unsorted or a sorted T cell fraction (not recorded which). This receptor was obtained from a male donor with ankylosing spondylitis or in good health (not recorded which).

The CDR3 nucleotides read TGCAGTGCCAGGCGTGGGTCGGGGCTAGCGGGGCCTCAAGAGACCCAGTACTTC. Encoded protein: CSARRGSGLAGPQETQYF. The rearrangement joins TRBV20-1 to TRBJ2-5, with 9 bases lining up with TRBD2. V trimming: 6 bases; J trimming: 2 bases; junction bases outside the gene matches: 19. Per germline, CDR1 DFQATT and CDR2 SNEGSKA (reference sequence). This CDR3 contains 18 residues.